The clone carrying this T cell receptor beta chain was detected ten times or more. The data were taken from a study of chronic HIV infection and antiretroviral therapy. Germline V gene sequence: CDR1 MGHRA, CDR2 YSYEKL. Trimming took 0 bases from V and 8 from J, leaving 8 bases between them. The CDR3 runs to 13 residues. TCRdb redid the calling of the 5' RACE reads with MiXCR, one entry per CDR3 protein. The sample contains 30,000 to 45,000 distinct CDR3 sequences, 7% to 10% of which appear only once. Input material: peripheral blood. The TCR originated in an adult who had HIV and had not received antiretroviral therapy, or was an uninfected healthy control (not recorded which). V and J are TRBV4-1 and TRBJ2-1; D might be TRBD1 (6 bases). Written as DNA, the CDR3 is TGCGCCAGCAGCCAAGAAGGGGGATATGAGCAGTTCTTC. This translates into CASSQEGGYEQFF.